This TCR beta chain appears in the sequencing data of a study of T cells in Graves' hyperthyroidism and ophthalmopathy. Among the patients, aged 18 to 65, hyperthyroidism was newly diagnosed and had lasted under 2 months. This clonotype was counted between two and nine times. CDR1 is MNHEY and CDR2 is SMNVEV in the germline V gene (reference sequence). V was cut by 6 bases and J by 3 bases, with 18 bases left in between. The CDR3 spans 16 residues. There were TCR beta CDR3 regions amplified from RNA transcripts. HTBI primers were the set used in a first-round RT-PCR of the TCR CDR3. TCRdb analysed the multiplex PCR reads with MiXCR anew, one entry per CDR3 protein. The data contain more than 650,000 distinct CDR3 sequences, 11% to 15% of them singletons.

Sample: blood. The chain carries TRBV27 and TRBJ2-1; weak D call: TRBD1 (6 bases). This TCR was sampled from a woman aged 18 to 35 with Graves' hyperthyroidism. The CDR3 DNA is TGTGCCAGCAGCCGCCAGGGGAATCGTTTCTACAATGAGCAGTTCTTC. It codes for CASSRQGNRFYNEQFF.